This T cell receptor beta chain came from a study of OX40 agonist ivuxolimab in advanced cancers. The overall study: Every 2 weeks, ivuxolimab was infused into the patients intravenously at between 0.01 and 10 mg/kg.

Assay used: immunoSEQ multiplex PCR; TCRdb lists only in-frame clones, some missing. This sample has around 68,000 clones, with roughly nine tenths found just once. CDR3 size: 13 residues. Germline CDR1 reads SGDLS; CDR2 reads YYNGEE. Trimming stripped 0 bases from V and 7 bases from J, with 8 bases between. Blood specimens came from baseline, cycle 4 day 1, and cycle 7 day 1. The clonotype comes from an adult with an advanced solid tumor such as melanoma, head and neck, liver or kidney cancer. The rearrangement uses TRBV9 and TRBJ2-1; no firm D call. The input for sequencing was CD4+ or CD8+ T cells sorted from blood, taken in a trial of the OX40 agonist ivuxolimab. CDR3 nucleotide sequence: TGTGCCAGCAGCGTAGACTCCGTAAATGAGCAGTTCTTC. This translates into CASSVDSVNEQFF.